The entry below gives a single TCR beta chain sequence along with its context. Its specificity is not known. The source of the sample is a study of blood T cells in healthy people across ages. Whole-study results and caveats: In these data, TCR beta diversity tracked strongly with naive T cell percentage.

There are 15 residues in the CDR3. Germline V CDR1 and CDR2: MNHEY, SVGEGT. Trimming took 6 bases from V and 5 from J; bases not matched to a gene: 7. The authors ran a second PCR of roughly 6 to 12 cycles using a sample-barcoded 5' primer and a J-beta primer mix. TCRdb re-called the 5' RACE reads through MiXCR, storing one row per CDR3 protein. The data contain approximately 780,000 distinct CDR3 sequences, more than 25% of them singletons. These records were also assigned to another study, of T cells of mothers and their children.

This clonotype was sampled from a boy between 10 and 17 years old in good health. The sample consisted of blood. The chain combines TRBV6-2 or TRBV6-3 with TRBJ2-1; 10 nucleotides align to TRBD2. The CDR3 sequence: CASRKASGGNNEQFF. CDR3 coding DNA: TGTGCCAGCAGAAAGGCTAGCGGGGGTAACAATGAGCAGTTCTTC.